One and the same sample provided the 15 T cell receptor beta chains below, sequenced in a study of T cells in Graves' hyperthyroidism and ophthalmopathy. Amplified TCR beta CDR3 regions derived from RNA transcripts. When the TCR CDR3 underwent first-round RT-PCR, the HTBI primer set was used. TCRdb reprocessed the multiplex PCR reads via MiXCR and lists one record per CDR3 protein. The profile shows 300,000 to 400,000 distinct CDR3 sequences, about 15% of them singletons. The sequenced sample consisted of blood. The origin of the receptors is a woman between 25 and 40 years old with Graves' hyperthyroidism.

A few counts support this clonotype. In DNA form, the CDR3 reads TGTGCCAGCACCCAGGCAGGGCAACATAGCAATCAGCCCCAGCATTTT. Encoded protein: CASTQAGQHSNQPQHF. This chain uses TRBV12-3 or TRBV12-4 with TRBJ1-5; a weak D match, TRBD1 (5 bases). The length of the CDR3 is 16 residues. V was pared by 7 bases and J by 0 bases, with 16 bases between.

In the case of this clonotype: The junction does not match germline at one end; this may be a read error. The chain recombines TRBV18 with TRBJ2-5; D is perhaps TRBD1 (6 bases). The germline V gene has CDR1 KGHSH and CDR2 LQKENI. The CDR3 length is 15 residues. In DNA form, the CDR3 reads TGTGTCAGCTCCCGGTCGGCAGGGGATATGGAGACCCAGTACTTC. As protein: CVSSRSAGDMETQYF.

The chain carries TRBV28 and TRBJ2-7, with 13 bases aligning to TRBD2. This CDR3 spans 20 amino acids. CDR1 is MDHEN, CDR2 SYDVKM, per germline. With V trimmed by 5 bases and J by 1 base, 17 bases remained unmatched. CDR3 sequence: CASSLRPQLAGGFVSYEQYF. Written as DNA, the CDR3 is TGTGCCAGCAGTCTAAGGCCCCAACTAGCGGGAGGGTTTGTTTCCTACGAGCAGTACTTC.

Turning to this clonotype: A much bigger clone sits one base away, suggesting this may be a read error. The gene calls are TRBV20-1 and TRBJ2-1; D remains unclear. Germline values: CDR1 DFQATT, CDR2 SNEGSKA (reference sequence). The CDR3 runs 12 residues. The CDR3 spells CSARSTENERFF. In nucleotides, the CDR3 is TGCAGTGCTAGATCCACGGAAAATGAGCGGTTCTTC.

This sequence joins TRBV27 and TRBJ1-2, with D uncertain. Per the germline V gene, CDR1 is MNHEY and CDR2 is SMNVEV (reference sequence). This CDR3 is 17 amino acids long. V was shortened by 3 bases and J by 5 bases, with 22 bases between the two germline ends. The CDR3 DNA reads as TGTGCCAGCAGTTTCATTAGGCGGCCCGAGTCATATTATGGCTACACCTTC. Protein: CASSFIRRPESYYGYTF.

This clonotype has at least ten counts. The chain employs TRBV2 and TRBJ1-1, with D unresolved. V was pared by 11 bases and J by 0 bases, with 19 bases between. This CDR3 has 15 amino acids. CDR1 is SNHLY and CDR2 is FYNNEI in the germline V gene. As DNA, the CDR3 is TGTGCCGTCCATTCGGGCCGGGAGGTGAACACTGAAGCTTTCTTT. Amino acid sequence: CAVHSGREVNTEAFF.

The CDR3 spells CASSSDRAGTEAFF. The CDR3 DNA reads as TGTGCCAGCAGCTCGGACAGGGCCGGCACTGAAGCTTTCTTT. The V gene is TRBV9, the J gene TRBJ1-1; the match to TRBD1 covers 8 bases. CDR3 size: 14 residues. J lost 4 bases, V lost 4 bases, and 6 bases had no gene match. Germline CDR1 SGDLS, CDR2 YYNGEE.

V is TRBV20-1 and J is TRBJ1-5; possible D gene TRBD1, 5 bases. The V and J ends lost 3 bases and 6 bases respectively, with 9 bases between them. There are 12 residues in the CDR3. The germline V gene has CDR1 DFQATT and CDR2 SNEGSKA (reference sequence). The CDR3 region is CSARGVGQPQHF. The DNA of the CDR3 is TGCAGTGCTAGGGGGGTCGGTCAGCCCCAGCATTTT.

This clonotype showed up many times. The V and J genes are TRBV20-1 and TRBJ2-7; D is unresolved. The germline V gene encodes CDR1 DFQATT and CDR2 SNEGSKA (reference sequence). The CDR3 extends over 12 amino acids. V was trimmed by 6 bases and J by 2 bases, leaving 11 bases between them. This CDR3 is CSARAIAYEQYF. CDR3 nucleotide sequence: TGCAGTGCAAGGGCCATCGCCTACGAGCAGTACTTC.

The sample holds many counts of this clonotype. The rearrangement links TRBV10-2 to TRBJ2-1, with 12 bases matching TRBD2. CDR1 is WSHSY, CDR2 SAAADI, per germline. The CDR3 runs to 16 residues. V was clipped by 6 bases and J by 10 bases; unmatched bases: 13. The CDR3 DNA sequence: TGCGCCAGCAGGACTAGCGGGAGTATCTCTCCGGACGAGCAGTTCTTC. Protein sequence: CASRTSGSISPDEQFF.

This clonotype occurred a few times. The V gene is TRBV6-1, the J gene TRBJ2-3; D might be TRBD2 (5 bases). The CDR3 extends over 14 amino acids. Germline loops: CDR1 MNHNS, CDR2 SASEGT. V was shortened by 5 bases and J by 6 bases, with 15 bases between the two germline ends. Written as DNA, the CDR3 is TGTGCCAGCAGTCCCACACTGGAGGTGGATACGCAGTATTTT. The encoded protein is CASSPTLEVDTQYF.

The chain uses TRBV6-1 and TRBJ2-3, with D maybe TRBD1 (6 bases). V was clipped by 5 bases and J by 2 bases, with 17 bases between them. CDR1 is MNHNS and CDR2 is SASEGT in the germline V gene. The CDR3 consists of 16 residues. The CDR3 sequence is CASSSGIGGHTDTQYF. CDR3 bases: TGTGCCAGCAGTTCCGGAATTGGGGGACACACAGATACGCAGTATTTT.

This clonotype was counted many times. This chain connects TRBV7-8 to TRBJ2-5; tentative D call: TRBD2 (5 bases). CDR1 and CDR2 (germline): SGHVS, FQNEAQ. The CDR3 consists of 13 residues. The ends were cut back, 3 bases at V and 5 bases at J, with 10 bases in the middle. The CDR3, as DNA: TGTGCCAGCAGCTTTAGCGAGACGGAGACCCAGTACTTC. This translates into CASSFSETETQYF.

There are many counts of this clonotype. DNA of the CDR3: TGCGCCAGCAGCTTGGTCACGGTGGATGAAGCTTTCTTT. This gives the protein CASSLVTVDEAFF. The V call is TRBV5-1, the J call TRBJ1-1; D uncertain. V lost 0 bases and J 7 bases, leaving 10 bases between the germline ends. CDR1 and CDR2 (germline): SGHRS, YFSETQ. CDR3 length: 13 amino acids.

This chain's CDR3 is CASSTLANTDTQYF. The DNA for the CDR3 is TGTGCCAGCTCCACCCTAGCCAACACAGATACGCAGTATTTT. The gene calls are TRBV18 and TRBJ2-3; tentative D call: TRBD2 (5 bases). The germline V and J ends were trimmed by 6 bases and 2 bases, with 12 bases remaining between them. CDR1 and CDR2 from the germline V gene are KGHSH and LQKENI. The CDR3 length is 14 residues.